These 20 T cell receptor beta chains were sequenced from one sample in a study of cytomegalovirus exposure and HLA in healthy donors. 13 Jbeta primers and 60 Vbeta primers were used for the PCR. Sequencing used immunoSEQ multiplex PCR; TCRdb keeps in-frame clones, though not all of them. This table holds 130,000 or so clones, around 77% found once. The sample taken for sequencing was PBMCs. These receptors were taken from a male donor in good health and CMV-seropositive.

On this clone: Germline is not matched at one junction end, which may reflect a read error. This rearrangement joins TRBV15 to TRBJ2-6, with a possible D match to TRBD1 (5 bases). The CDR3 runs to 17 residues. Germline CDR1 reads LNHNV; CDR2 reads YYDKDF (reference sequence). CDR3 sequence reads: CATSGGDRSSGANGLTF. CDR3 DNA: TGTGCCACCAGCGGTGGAGATAGGAGCTCTGGGGCCAACGGCCTGACTTTC.

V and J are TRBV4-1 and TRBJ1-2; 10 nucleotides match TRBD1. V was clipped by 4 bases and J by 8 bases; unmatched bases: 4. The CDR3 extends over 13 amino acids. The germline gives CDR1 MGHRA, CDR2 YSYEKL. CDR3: CASSLDRGRGYTF. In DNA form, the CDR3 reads TGCGCCAGCAGCCTCGACAGGGGGCGAGGCTACACCTTC.

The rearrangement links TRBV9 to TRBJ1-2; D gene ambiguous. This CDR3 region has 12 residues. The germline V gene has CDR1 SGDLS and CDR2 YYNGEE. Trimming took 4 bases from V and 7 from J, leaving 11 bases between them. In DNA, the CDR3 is TGTGCCAGCAGCCCGGCTAGGTCTGGCTACACCTTC. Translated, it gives CASSPARSGYTF.

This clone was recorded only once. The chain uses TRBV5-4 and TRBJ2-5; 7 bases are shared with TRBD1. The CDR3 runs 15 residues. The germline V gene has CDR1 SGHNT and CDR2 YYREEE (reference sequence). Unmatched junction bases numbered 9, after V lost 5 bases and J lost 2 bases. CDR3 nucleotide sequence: TGTGCCAGCAGTCAACCGGGACAGATACAAGAGACCCAGTACTTC. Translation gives CASSQPGQIQETQYF.

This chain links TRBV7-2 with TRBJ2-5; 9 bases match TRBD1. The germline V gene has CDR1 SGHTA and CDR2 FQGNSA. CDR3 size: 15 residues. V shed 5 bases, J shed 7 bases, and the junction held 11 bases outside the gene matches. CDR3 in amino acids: CASSPRQGGSPTQYF. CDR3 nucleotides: TGTGCCAGCAGCCCAAGACAGGGGGGCAGCCCGACCCAGTACTTC.

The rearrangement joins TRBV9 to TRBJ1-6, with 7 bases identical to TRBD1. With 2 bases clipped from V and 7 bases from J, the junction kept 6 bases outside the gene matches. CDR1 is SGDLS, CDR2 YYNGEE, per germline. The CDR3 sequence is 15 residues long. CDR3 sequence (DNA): TGTGCCAGCAGCGTCACCGGGACAGAGAATTCACCCCTCCACTTT. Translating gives CASSVTGTENSPLHF. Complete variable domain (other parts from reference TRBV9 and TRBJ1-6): DSGVTQTPKHLITATGQRVTLRCSPRSGDLSVYWYQQSLDQGLQFLIQYYNGEERAKGNILERFSAQQFPDLHSELNLSSLELGDSALYFCASSVTGTENSPLHFGNGTRLTVT.

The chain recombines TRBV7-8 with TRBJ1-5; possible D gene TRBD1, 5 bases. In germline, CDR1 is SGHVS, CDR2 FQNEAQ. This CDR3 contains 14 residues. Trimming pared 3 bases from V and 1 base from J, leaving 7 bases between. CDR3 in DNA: TGTGCCAGCAGCTTCAGGGCAAGCAATCAGCCCCAGCATTTT. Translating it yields CASSFRASNQPQHF.

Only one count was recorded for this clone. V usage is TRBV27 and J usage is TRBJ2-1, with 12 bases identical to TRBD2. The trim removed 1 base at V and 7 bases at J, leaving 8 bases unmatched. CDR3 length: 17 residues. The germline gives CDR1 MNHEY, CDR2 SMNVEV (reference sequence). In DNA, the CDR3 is TGTGCCAGCAGTTTATACCCCGGGACTAGCGGGCTTAATGAGCAGTTCTTC. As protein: CASSLYPGTSGLNEQFF.

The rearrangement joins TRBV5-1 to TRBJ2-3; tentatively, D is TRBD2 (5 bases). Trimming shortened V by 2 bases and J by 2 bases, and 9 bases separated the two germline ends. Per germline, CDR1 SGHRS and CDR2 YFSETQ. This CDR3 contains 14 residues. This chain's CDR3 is CASSFSSFTDTQYF. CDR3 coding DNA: TGCGCCAGCAGCTTTTCTAGCTTCACAGATACGCAGTATTTT. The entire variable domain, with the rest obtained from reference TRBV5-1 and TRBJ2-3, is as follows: KAGVTQTPRYLIKTRGQQVTLSCSPISGHRSVSWYQQTPGQGLQFLFEYFSETQRNKGNFPGRFSGRQFSNSRSEMNVSTLELGDSALYLCASSFSSFTDTQYFGPGTRLTVL.

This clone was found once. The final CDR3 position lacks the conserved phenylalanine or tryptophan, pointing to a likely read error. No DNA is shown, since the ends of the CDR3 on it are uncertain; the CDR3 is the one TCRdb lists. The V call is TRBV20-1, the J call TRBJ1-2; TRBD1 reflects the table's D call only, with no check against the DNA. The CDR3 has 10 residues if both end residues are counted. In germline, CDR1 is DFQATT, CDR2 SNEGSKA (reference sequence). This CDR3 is CSARDVRVVS.

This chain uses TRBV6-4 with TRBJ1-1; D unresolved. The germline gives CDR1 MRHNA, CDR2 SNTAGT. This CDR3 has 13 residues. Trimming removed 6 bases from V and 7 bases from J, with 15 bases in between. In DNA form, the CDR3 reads TGTGCCAGCAGCCGTACGGTAGGCGGTGAAGCTTTCTTT. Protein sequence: CASSRTVGGEAFF.

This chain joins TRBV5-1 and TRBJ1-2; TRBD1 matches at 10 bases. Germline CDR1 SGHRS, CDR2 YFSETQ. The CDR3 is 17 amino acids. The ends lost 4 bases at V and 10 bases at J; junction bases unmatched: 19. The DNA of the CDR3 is TGCGCCAGCAGCATAAGGGACAGGGGCCACGATTCGGATGACTACACCTTC. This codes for CASSIRDRGHDSDDYTF.

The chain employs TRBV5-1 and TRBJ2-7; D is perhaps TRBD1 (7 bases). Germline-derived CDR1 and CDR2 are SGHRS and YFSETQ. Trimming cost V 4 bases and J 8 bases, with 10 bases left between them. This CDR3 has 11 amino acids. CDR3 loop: CASSPGGQQYF. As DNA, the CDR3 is TGCGCCAGCAGCCCAGGGGGGCAGCAGTACTTC.

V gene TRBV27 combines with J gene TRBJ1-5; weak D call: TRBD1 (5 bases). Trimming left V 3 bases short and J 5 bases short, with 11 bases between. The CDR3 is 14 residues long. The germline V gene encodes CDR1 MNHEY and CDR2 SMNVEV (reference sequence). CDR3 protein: CASSFGGIDQPQHF. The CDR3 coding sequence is TGTGCCAGCAGTTTCGGGGGGATCGATCAGCCCCAGCATTTT.

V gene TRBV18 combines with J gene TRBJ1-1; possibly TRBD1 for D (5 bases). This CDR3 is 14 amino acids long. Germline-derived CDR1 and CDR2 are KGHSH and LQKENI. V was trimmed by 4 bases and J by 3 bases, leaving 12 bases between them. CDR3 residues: CASSRKAGDTEAFF. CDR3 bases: TGTGCCAGCTCACGAAAGGCGGGGGACACTGAAGCTTTCTTT.

CDR3: CASRKDTEDSYEQYF. Written as DNA, the CDR3 is TGTGCCAGCAGGAAAGACACCGAAGACTCCTACGAGCAGTACTTC. The rearrangement links TRBV2 to TRBJ2-7; D is unresolved. Germline loops: CDR1 SNHLY, CDR2 FYNNEI. The V gene lost 6 bases and the J gene lost 0 bases, with 15 bases spanning the gap. CDR3 length: 15 amino acids.

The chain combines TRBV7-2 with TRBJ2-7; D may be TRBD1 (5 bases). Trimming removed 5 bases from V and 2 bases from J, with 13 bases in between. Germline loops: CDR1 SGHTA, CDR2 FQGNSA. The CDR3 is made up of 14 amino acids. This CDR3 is CASSTVAGPYEQYF. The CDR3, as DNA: TGTGCCAGCAGCACCGTGGCAGGGCCCTACGAGCAGTACTTC.

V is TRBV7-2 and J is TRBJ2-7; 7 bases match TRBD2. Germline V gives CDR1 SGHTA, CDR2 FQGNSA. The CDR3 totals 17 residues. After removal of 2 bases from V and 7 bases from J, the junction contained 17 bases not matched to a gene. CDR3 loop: CASSLRPLWAGADEQYF. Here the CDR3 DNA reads TGTGCCAGCAGCTTACGCCCTCTGTGGGCGGGAGCGGATGAGCAGTACTTC.

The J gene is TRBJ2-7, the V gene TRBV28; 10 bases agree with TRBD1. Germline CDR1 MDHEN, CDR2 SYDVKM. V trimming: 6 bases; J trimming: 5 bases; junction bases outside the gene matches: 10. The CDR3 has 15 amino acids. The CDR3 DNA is TGTGCCAGCAGCCCGGGGACAGGGGAGTTTCACGAGCAGTACTTC. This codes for CASSPGTGEFHEQYF.

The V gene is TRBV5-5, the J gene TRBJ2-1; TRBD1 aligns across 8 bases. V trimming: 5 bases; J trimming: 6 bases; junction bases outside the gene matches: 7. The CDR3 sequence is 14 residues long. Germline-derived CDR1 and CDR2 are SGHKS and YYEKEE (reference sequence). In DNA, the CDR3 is TGTGCCAGCAGTTCGGACAGGGAAGGCAATGAGCAGTTCTTC. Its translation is CASSSDREGNEQFF. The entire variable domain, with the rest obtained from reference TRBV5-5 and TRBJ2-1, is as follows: DAGVTQSPTHLIKTRGQQVTLRCSPISGHKSVSWYQQVLGQGPQFIFQYYEKEERGRGNFPDRFSARQFPNYSSELNVNALLLGDSALYLCASSSDREGNEQFFGPGTRLTVL.